This T cell receptor beta chain comes out of a study of blood T cells in healthy people across ages. The CDR3 totals 16 residues. V was trimmed by 6 bases and J by 8 bases, leaving 20 bases between them. CDR1 and CDR2 (germline): SEHNR, FQNEAQ (reference sequence). Combining a sample-barcoded 5' primer with a J-beta primer mix, a second PCR ran for roughly 6 to 11 cycles. Per-sample output comprised a minimum of 2.5 million paired-end reads containing CDR3. TCRdb recomputed calls from the 5' RACE reads with MiXCR, one row per CDR3 protein. This sample has roughly 1.4 million distinct CDR3 sequences; around 55% occur once, and the top ten carry roughly 7%.

The clonotype originates from a man aged 18 to 29 in good health. The J gene is TRBJ1-6, the V gene TRBV7-9; D is possibly TRBD1 (5 bases). Source material: blood. This CDR3 reads CASSHPLGQRYSPLHF. The CDR3 DNA reads as TGTGCCAGCAGTCATCCTTTGGGGCAGAGATATTCACCCCTCCACTTT. The full variable domain, completed using reference TRBV7-9 and TRBJ1-6, is DTGVSQNPRHKITKRGQNVTFRCDPISEHNRLYWYRQTLGQGPEFLTYFQNEAQLEKSRLLSDRFSAERPKGSFSTLEIQRTEQGDSAMYLCASSHPLGQRYSPLHFGNGTRLTVT.